Described below is a single T cell receptor (beta chain) sequence and its context. What it recognizes is unknown. This specimen comes from a study of OX40 agonist ivuxolimab in advanced cancers. Study-wide context: Ivuxolimab doses were 0.01, 0.1, 0.3, 1.5, 3 or 10 mg/kg every 2 weeks.

The method was immunoSEQ multiplex PCR; TCRdb's version includes in-frame clones alone and lacks a portion of them. The table shows about 100,000 clones, with under 90% occurring only once. With V trimmed by 2 bases and J by 4 bases, 5 bases remained unmatched. The CDR3 consists of 14 residues. CDR1 is SGHRS, CDR2 YFSETQ, per germline. Study observations and caveats: In a subset of nonresponders, normalized T-cell clonal expansion was also low.

Sequencing was performed on CD4+ or CD8+ T cells sorted from blood, taken in a trial of the OX40 agonist ivuxolimab. The V call is TRBV5-1, the J call TRBJ1-2, with 7 bases identical to TRBD1. The sequence was collected from an adult with an advanced solid tumor such as melanoma, head and neck, liver or kidney cancer. This CDR3 reads CASSFEGASYGYTF. CDR3 nucleotide sequence: TGCGCCAGCAGCTTTGAGGGGGCGAGCTATGGCTACACCTTC.